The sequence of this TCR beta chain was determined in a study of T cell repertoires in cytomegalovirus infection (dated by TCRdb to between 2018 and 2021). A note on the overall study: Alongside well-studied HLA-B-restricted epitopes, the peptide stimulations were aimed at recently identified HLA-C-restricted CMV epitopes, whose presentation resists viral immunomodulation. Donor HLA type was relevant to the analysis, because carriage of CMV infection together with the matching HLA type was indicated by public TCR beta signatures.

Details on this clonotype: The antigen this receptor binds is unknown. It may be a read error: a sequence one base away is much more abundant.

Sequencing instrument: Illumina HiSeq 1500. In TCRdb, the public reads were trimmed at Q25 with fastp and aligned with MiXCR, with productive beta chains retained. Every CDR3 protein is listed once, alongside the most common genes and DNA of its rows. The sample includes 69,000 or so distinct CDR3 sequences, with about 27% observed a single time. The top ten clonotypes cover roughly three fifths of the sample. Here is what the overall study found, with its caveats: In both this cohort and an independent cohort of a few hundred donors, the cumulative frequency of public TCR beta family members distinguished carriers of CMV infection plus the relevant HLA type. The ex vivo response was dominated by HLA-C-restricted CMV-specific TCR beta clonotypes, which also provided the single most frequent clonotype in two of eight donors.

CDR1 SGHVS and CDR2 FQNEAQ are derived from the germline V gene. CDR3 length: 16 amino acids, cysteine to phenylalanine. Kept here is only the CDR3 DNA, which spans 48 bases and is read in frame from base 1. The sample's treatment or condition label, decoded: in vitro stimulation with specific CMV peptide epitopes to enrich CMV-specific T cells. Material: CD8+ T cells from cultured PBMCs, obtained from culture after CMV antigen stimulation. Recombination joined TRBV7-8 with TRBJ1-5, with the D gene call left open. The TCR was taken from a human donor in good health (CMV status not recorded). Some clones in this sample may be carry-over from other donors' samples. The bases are TGTACCAGCAGCTTAGAGGGAGTTTATAGCAATCAGCCCCAGCATTTT. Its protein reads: CTSSLEGVYSNQPQHF.